This is a list of T cell receptor beta chains from one sample in a study of beta chain features in type 1 diabetes. This table comes from immunoSEQ multiplex PCR, and its TCRdb copy is limited to in-frame clones, with some not included. The data contain approximately 44,000 clones, about 51% of them singletons. The sample consisted of Tregs from blood. The origin of the receptors is a young woman in good health. Each CDR3 is given with its conserved first and last residue. Fields, in order: CDR3 length, V gene, D gene, J gene, clone size, CDR3 protein, CDR3 DNA. D genes are given only for firm matches. Only some rows state a clone size, as once, few, many or a class for expanded clones.

>13|TRBV4-3|-|TRBJ2-1|once
CASSQEGGAGQFF
TGCGCCAGCAGCCAAGAAGGGGGGGCCGGGCAGTTCTTC
>14|TRBV2|-|TRBJ2-3|-
CASSEGLSTDTQYF
TGTGCCAGCAGTGAAGGCCTAAGCACAGATACGCAGTATTTT
>13|TRBV5-4|TRBD1|TRBJ2-5|once
CASRGQGKETQYF
TGTGCCAGCAGGGGACAGGGGAAAGAGACCCAGTACTTC
>14|TRBV19|-|TRBJ1-5|-
CASMSQGSNQPQHF
TGTGCCAGTATGTCGCAGGGAAGCAATCAGCCCCAGCATTTT
>16|TRBV4-1|TRBD2|TRBJ2-3|-
CASSSHRSGREDTQYF
TGCGCCAGCAGCTCTCACCGTAGCGGGAGAGAAGATACGCAGTATTTT
>14|TRBV5-1|-|TRBJ2-3|-
CASSLLEGTDTQYF
TGCGCCAGCAGCTTGCTGGAGGGCACAGATACGCAGTATTTT
>18|TRBV28|-|TRBJ2-6|-
CASSFSSAVYSGANVLTF
TGTGCCAGCAGTTTCAGTTCGGCGGTCTACTCTGGGGCCAACGTCCTGACTTTC
>15|TRBV7-9|-|TRBJ2-2|few
CASDKQGPNTGELFF
TGTGCCAGCGATAAGCAGGGCCCGAACACCGGGGAGCTGTTTTTT
>15|TRBV7-9|TRBD1|TRBJ2-1|-
CASSSLRDRVNEQFF
TGTGCCAGCAGCTCCCTCCGGGACAGGGTCAATGAGCAGTTCTTC
>15|TRBV19|-|TRBJ2-1|few
CASTPRGGVGNEQFF
TGTGCCAGTACCCCAAGAGGGGGAGTAGGCAATGAGCAGTTCTTC
>13|TRBV6-5|-|TRBJ1-1|-
CASTGQMNTEAFF
TGTGCCAGCACCGGACAGATGAACACTGAAGCTTTCTTT
>15|TRBV5-1|-|TRBJ1-1|few
CASSSSRGGVTEAFF
TGCGCCAGCAGCTCGAGTAGGGGAGGGGTGACTGAAGCTTTCTTT
>15|TRBV5-1|-|TRBJ2-3|-
CASSLAASTTDTQYF
TGCGCCAGCAGCTTGGCCGCGTCAACCACAGATACGCAGTATTTT
>12|TRBV29-1|-|TRBJ2-3|-
CSVELGGVTQYF
TGCAGCGTTGAACTCGGCGGGGTTACGCAGTATTTT
>14|TRBV27|-|TRBJ2-1|-
CASSLVGTLGEQFF
TGTGCCAGCAGTTTAGTCGGGACTTTGGGTGAGCAGTTCTTC
>16|TRBV18|-|TRBJ1-2|-
CASSPTSGNPNYGYTF
TGTGCCAGCTCGCCTACGTCGGGGAACCCTAACTATGGCTACACCTTC
>15|TRBV7-2|TRBD1|TRBJ2-3|once
CASSDGQGSADTQYF
TGTGCCAGCAGCGATGGACAGGGGAGTGCAGATACGCAGTATTTT
>13|TRBV28|-|TRBJ1-1|-
CASSLPRQTEAFF
TGTGCCAGCAGCCTCCCGCGACAGACTGAAGCTTTCTTT
>15|TRBV7-2|TRBD1|TRBJ2-7|-
CASSLVGTGGYEQYF
TGTGCCAGCAGCTTAGTGGGGACAGGGGGATACGAGCAGTACTTC
>13|TRBV29-1|-|TRBJ2-7|few
CSVAQTYKYEQYF
TGCAGCGTCGCCCAAACATACAAGTACGAGCAGTACTTC
>16|TRBV9|TRBD2|TRBJ2-3|-
CASSALAATSTDTQYF
TGTGCCAGCAGCGCGCTAGCGGCAACTAGCACAGATACGCAGTATTTT
>16|TRBV14|-|TRBJ2-2|-
CASSPRLTSFTGELFF
TGTGCCAGCAGCCCTAGACTGACCAGCTTCACCGGGGAGCTGTTTTTT
>15|TRBV7-2|-|TRBJ2-5|-
CASSLEGGRQETQYF
TGTGCCAGCAGCTTAGAAGGCGGCAGACAAGAGACCCAGTACTTC
>13|TRBV30|-|TRBJ1-2|-
CACPHEENYGYTF
TGTGCCTGCCCGCACGAGGAGAACTATGGCTACACCTTC
>15|TRBV7-2|-|TRBJ2-3|-
CASSPPSRESDTQYF
TGTGCCAGCAGCCCCCCCTCGCGGGAATCAGATACGCAGTATTTT
>10|TRBV28|-|TRBJ2-7|once
CASSRAEQYF
TGTGCCAGCAGTCGAGCCGAGCAGTACTTC
>13|TRBV29-1|-|TRBJ2-7|few
CSVVQGSLSEQYF
TGCAGCGTTGTGCAGGGATCGCTGTCCGAGCAGTACTTC
>10|TRBV20-1|-|TRBJ2-3|-
CSAPIDTQYF
TGCAGTGCTCCAATAGATACGCAGTATTTT
>14|TRBV19|TRBD1|TRBJ1-2|-
CASSSRDSVYGYTF
TGTGCCAGTAGTAGCCGGGACAGCGTTTATGGCTACACCTTC
>14|TRBV6-5|TRBD1|TRBJ1-2|few
CASNQQGAGGGYTF
TGTGCCAGCAATCAACAGGGGGCTGGAGGGGGCTACACCTTC
>13|TRBV29-1|TRBD1|TRBJ2-5|-
CSVEAGTGGRQYF
TGCAGCGTTGAAGCTGGGACAGGCGGACGGCAGTACTTC
>12|TRBV5-4|-|TRBJ2-5|-
CASSLALETQYF
TGTGCCAGCAGCTTGGCCCTTGAGACCCAGTACTTC
>14|TRBV2|-|TRBJ2-6|-
CASIISSGANVLTF
TGTGCCAGCATAATCAGCTCTGGGGCCAACGTCCTGACTTTC
>15|TRBV11-2|-|TRBJ2-6|-
CASSHGGSGANVLTF
TGTGCCAGCAGCCACGGGGGCTCTGGGGCCAACGTCCTGACTTTC
>14|TRBV5-1|TRBD1|TRBJ2-3|-
CASSLDRGTDTQYF
TGCGCCAGCAGCCTGGACAGGGGAACAGATACGCAGTATTTT
>16|TRBV11-2|TRBD1|TRBJ1-2|-
CASSLTGGGGGHGYTF
TGTGCCAGCAGCTTGACAGGAGGGGGCGGAGGGCATGGCTACACCTTC
>13|TRBV5-1|-|TRBJ2-5|once
CASKWAHQETQYF
TGCGCCAGCAAGTGGGCCCACCAAGAGACCCAGTACTTC
>15|TRBV2|-|TRBJ2-5|-
CASSDPWAGFGEQYF
TGTGCCAGCAGTGACCCGTGGGCAGGCTTTGGGGAGCAGTACTTC
>14|TRBV19|-|TRBJ2-3|-
CASSPQVGADMQYF
TGTGCCAGTAGTCCCCAGGTGGGGGCCGATATGCAGTATTTT
>16|TRBV7-6|TRBD1|TRBJ2-1|-
CASTQSGQGAYNEQFF
TGTGCCAGCACCCAGTCGGGACAGGGGGCTTACAATGAGCAGTTCTTC
>12|TRBV28|-|TRBJ1-1|-
CASSLPRAEAFF
TGTGCCAGCAGCCTACCGCGAGCTGAAGCTTTCTTT
>18|TRBV5-1|TRBD2|TRBJ2-7|few
CASSYRFPGTSGAYEQYF
TGCGCCAGCAGCTATCGATTTCCCGGGACTAGCGGCGCCTACGAGCAGTACTTC
>15|TRBV7-7|TRBD1|TRBJ2-2|few
CASSYGTENTGELFF
TGTGCTAGCAGCTACGGGACAGAGAACACCGGGGAGCTGTTTTTT